The rows below give T cell receptor beta chains drawn from one sample of a study of brain T cells in children with intractable seizures. Sequencing was performed with immunoSEQ multiplex PCR; in TCRdb, only in-frame clones are kept and a portion is missing. This table has hundreds of thousands of clones, about 94% appearing once. The source material was peripheral blood, sampled roughly 5 months after surgery. Source of these receptors: a boy under two years old with tuberous sclerosis and intractable seizures. CDR3s include the opening cysteine and the closing phenylalanine or tryptophan. Each record gives: D gene, J gene, V gene, clone size, CDR3 DNA, CDR3 protein. A D gene is named only where the DNA matches it firmly. Size values are once, few and many counts, or a class for expanded clones, and some rows have none.

>TRBD1|TRBJ2-7|TRBV5-4|.
TGTGCCAGCAGCCATGGACAGGGGACCTACGAGCAGTACTTC
CASSHGQGTYEQYF
>.|TRBJ2-1|TRBV4-2|once
TGTGCCAGCAGCCAAGAGAGGGGGAGGGCTCGGAATGAGCAGTTCTTC
CASSQERGRARNEQFF
>.|TRBJ1-1|TRBV3-1/TRBV3-2|.
TGTGCCAGCAGCCTCCGAGGAGAAGCTTTCTTT
CASSLRGEAFF
>.|TRBJ2-1|TRBV27|.
TGTGCCAGCACCTCCGGGACCCCGGGGGGCGGTGAGCAGTTCTTC
CASTSGTPGGGEQFF
>.|TRBJ2-1|TRBV27|medium-sized
TGTGCCAGCAGTTTGGTGCAGGGCTACAATGAGCAGTTCTTC
CASSLVQGYNEQFF
>TRBD2|TRBJ2-3|TRBV24-1|.
TGTGCCACCAGTGTTGGGACTAGCGGGAGCACAGATACGCAGTATTTT
CATSVGTSGSTDTQYF
>TRBD1|TRBJ1-1|TRBV27|.
TGTGCCAGCAGTTTAGGGACAGGCTGGGAAGCTTTCTTT
CASSLGTGWEAFF
>.|TRBJ1-2|TRBV18|.
TGTGCCAGCTCACCAGGTATCGGCCGGATCTTC
CASSPGIGRIF
>.|TRBJ2-7|TRBV25-1|.
TGTGCCAGCCACGACAACAGGGCTAACTACGAGCAGTACTTC
CASHDNRANYEQYF
>.|TRBJ1-2|TRBV7-9|once
TGTGCCAGCAGGAAACTCAGACTCTCCCGCTATGGCTACACCTTC
CASRKLRLSRYGYTF
>.|TRBJ2-7|TRBV6-5|few
TGTGCCGCCCGCCGACAGGCTCCCTACGAGCAGTACTTC
CAARRQAPYEQYF
>.|TRBJ1-1|TRBV11-2|.
TGTGCCAGCAGCTTGGCAATGAACACTGAAGCTTTCTTT
CASSLAMNTEAFF
>.|TRBJ1-2|TRBV5-1|.
TGCGCCAGCAGCCCAGGGTTGGGGTCTAACTATGGCTACACCTTC
CASSPGLGSNYGYTF
>TRBD2|TRBJ2-5|TRBV7-8|once
TGTGCCAGCAGCTGGGGCGGCCTAGCGGGCGTAAAGACCCAGTACTTC
CASSWGGLAGVKTQYF
>.|TRBJ1-2|TRBV7-2|.
TGTGCCAGCATTCCCAGCCTAGGACCGAATAACTATGGCTACACCTTC
CASIPSLGPNNYGYTF
>.|TRBJ1-4|TRBV6-1|.
TGTGCCAGCAGTGAAGCCAGCGTTAATGAAAAACTGTTTTTT
CASSEASVNEKLFF
>.|TRBJ2-3|TRBV9|.
TGTGCCAGCAGCCCCCCCACAGATACGCAGTATTTT
CASSPPTDTQYF
>.|TRBJ2-1|TRBV6-5|.
TGTGCCAGCAGTTACCGGGGCAGGTTATACAATGAGCAGTTCTTC
CASSYRGRLYNEQFF
>TRBD2|TRBJ2-7|TRBV7-9|.
TGTGCCAGCAGCTTAGGGGTGGGACTAGCGCCCGAGCAGTACTTC
CASSLGVGLAPEQYF
>TRBD2|TRBJ2-1|TRBV30|once
TGTGCCTGGAGTTTGTGGCTAGCGGGGGGTTTCTCCTACAATGAGCAGTTCTTC
CAWSLWLAGGFSYNEQFF
>.|TRBJ1-4|TRBV28|once
TGTGCCAGCAGTTTAACGACTAATGAAAAACTGTTTTTT
CASSLTTNEKLFF
>.|TRBJ1-4|TRBV27|.
TGTGCCAGCCAAGCCCGGGGGGGTGAAAAACTGTTTTTT
CASQARGGEKLFF
>.|TRBJ1-2|TRBV29-1|.
TGCAGCGCACCCGGGGACACAAATGGCTACACCTTC
CSAPGDTNGYTF
>TRBD2|TRBJ2-2|TRBV25-1|few
TGTGCCACCGCGAGCGGGAGAGCGGTCGGGGAGCTGTTTTTT
CATASGRAVGELFF
>TRBD1|TRBJ2-7|TRBV13|.
TGTGCCAGCAGCTCCGGGACAGGGGAGCCCTACGAGCAGTACTTC
CASSSGTGEPYEQYF
>.|TRBJ2-1|TRBV14|.
TGTGCCAGCAGCCAAGGGTGGGAGTCCTACAATGAGCAGTTCTTC
CASSQGWESYNEQFF
>.|TRBJ2-6|TRBV3-1/TRBV3-2|.
TGTGCCAGCAGCCACAACCCGGGTCCCTCTGGGGCCAACGTCCTGACTTTC
CASSHNPGPSGANVLTF
>TRBD1|TRBJ1-1|TRBV5-6|.
TGTGCCAGCGGTACAGGGGTGAGTGCTGAAGCTTTCTTT
CASGTGVSAEAFF
>.|TRBJ1-3|TRBV7-2|once
TGTGCCAGCAGACCCGGGTCTGGAAACACCATATATTTT
CASRPGSGNTIYF
>.|TRBJ2-5|TRBV7-6|.
TGTGCCAGCGGGGGACCCGCCGGAGGGACCCAGTACTTC
CASGGPAGGTQYF
>.|TRBJ2-2|TRBV5-4|.
TGTGCCAGCAGCTCGGACGCGAACACCGGGGAGCTGTTTTTT
CASSSDANTGELFF
>.|TRBJ1-2|TRBV7-9|.
TGTGCCAGCAGCTATTGGGGGGACTATGGCTACACCTTC
CASSYWGDYGYTF
>.|TRBJ2-6|TRBV6-5|.
TGTGCCAGCAGTTACCAGCGCTCTGGGGCCAACGTCCTGACTTTC
CASSYQRSGANVLTF
>.|TRBJ2-2|TRBV5-4|.
TGTGCCAGCAGCTTGGACCAATGGGCCACCGGGGAGCTGTTTTTT
CASSLDQWATGELFF
>TRBD1|TRBJ2-7|TRBV5-1|.
TGCGCCAGCAGCTTGGGGGACAGCCCCTACGAGCAGTACTTC
CASSLGDSPYEQYF
>TRBD1|TRBJ1-5|TRBV7-8|.
TGTGCCAGCAGTTTGGACAGGGGGCAGCCCCAGCATTTT
CASSLDRGQPQHF
>TRBD2|TRBJ2-1|TRBV3-1/TRBV3-2|.
TGTGCCAGCAGCAGGGGTATCGGCGGGAGGGTGTACAATGAGCAGTTCTTC
CASSRGIGGRVYNEQFF
>.|TRBJ2-7|TRBV7-9|.
TGTGCCAGCAGCTTAGGGGGGGGCGCTACTGCCCTATCAATCTACGAGCAGTACTTC
CASSLGGGATALSIYEQYF
>.|TRBJ2-7|TRBV7-3|.
TGTGCCAGCAGCTTAAAAGAACAGGCACCTCCCTACGAGCAGTACTTC
CASSLKEQAPPYEQYF
>TRBD2|TRBJ2-7|TRBV3-1/TRBV3-2|.
TGTGCCAGCAGCCCCCGGCTAGCGGCCAGCTCCTACGAGCAGTACTTC
CASSPRLAASSYEQYF
>.|TRBJ1-1|TRBV27|.
TGTGCCAGCAGTTTAAGTCCCGGGGTCACTGAAGCTTTCTTT
CASSLSPGVTEAFF
>.|TRBJ1-1|TRBV30|.
TGTGCCTGGAGTGGAGGACATGACACTGAAGCTTTCTTT
CAWSGGHDTEAFF
>.|TRBJ1-1|TRBV27|once
TGTGCCAGCAGTTTATCGGGGCTGAACACTGAAGCTTTCTTT
CASSLSGLNTEAFF
>.|TRBJ2-2|TRBV6-5|.
TGTGCCAGCAGTTATTCCACCGGGGAGCTGTTTTTT
CASSYSTGELFF
>TRBD2|TRBJ2-1|TRBV30|.
TGTGCCTGGCTAGCGGGGCCATACAATGAGCAGTTCTTC
CAWLAGPYNEQFF
>TRBD1|TRBJ1-3|TRBV4-1|.
TGCGCCAGCAGTCGACAGGGTACAACCAACTCTGGAAACACCATATATTTT
CASSRQGTTNSGNTIYF
>.|TRBJ1-2|TRBV4-2|.
TGTGCCAGCAGCCAAGATTCCGGGTACACCTTC
CASSQDSGYTF
>.|TRBJ1-1|TRBV7-2|.
TGTGCCAGCAGCTTCCTGACAGGAGGGAACACTGAAGCTTTCTTT
CASSFLTGGNTEAFF
>.|TRBJ1-1|TRBV5-1|.
TGCGCCAGCAGCTTGGGGGGACTGAACACTGAAGCTTTCTTT
CASSLGGLNTEAFF
>.|TRBJ2-7|TRBV28|.
TGTGCCAGCAGTCCCGTCCTCGGGATCTACGAGCAGTACTTC
CASSPVLGIYEQYF
>TRBD2|TRBJ2-1|TRBV9|.
TGTGCCAGCAGCGTAGCATCACCGGGACTAAGCTCCTACAATGAGCAGTTCTTC
CASSVASPGLSSYNEQFF
>TRBD1|TRBJ1-1|TRBV9|.
TGTGCCAGCAGCGGGCCCTCGGGGACAGAGAACACTGAAGCTTTCTTT
CASSGPSGTENTEAFF
>TRBD2|TRBJ2-1|TRBV24-1|.
TGTGCCACCGAAGGGATAGCGGGAGGAGAATACAATGAGCAGTTCTTC
CATEGIAGGEYNEQFF
>TRBD2|TRBJ2-1|TRBV20-1|.
TGCAGTGCTAGTATAGCGGGAGGGGGGGGCAATGAGCAGTTCTTC
CSASIAGGGGNEQFF
>.|TRBJ1-2|TRBV20-1|.
TGCAGTGCTAGAGAGGTCTATGGCTACACCTTC
CSAREVYGYTF